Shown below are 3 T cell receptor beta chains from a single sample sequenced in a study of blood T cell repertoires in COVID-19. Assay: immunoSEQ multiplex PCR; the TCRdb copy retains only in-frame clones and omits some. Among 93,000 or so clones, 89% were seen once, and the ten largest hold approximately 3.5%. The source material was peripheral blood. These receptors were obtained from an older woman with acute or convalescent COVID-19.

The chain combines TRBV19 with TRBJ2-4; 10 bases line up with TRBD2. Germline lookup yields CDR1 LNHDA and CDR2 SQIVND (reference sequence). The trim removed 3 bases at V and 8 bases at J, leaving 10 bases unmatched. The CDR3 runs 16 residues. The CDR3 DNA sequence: TGTGCCAGTAGTATCGGCCTAGCGGGAGTGAAAGACATTCAGTACTTC. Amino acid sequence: CASSIGLAGVKDIQYF.

This CDR3 reads CASSLNGGDYGYTF. The CDR3 region has the DNA TGTGCCAGCAGCTTGAACGGCGGCGACTATGGCTACACCTTC. The V and J genes are TRBV5-4 and TRBJ1-2; no clear D gene. The germline gives CDR1 SGHNT, CDR2 YYREEE (reference sequence). V gave up 1 base and J gave up 3 bases, with 10 bases separating them. The CDR3 runs to 14 residues. Looking up the rest from reference TRBV5-4 and TRBJ1-2 gives the full variable domain: ETGVTQSPTHLIKTRGQQVTLRCSSQSGHNTVSWYQQALGQGPQFIFQYYREEENGRGNFPPRFSGLQFPNYSSELNVNALELDDSALYLCASSLNGGDYGYTFGSGTRLTVV.

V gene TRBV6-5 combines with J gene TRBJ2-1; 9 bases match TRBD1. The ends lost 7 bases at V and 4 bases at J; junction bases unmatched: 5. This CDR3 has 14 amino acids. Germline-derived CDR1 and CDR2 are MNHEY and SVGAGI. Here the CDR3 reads CASIRDRVYNEQFF. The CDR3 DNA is TGTGCCAGCATCCGGGACAGGGTGTACAATGAGCAGTTCTTC.